These T cell receptor beta chains were read from a single sample in a study of blood T cell repertoires in COVID-19. Sequenced by immunoSEQ multiplex PCR; TCRdb stores in-frame clones only, minus some. The sample has about 270,000 clones, approximately 86% seen once; the top ten hold 8.5% to 9%. Sequenced: peripheral blood. These TCRs come from a man aged 35 to 55 with active or convalescent COVID-19. The CDR3 runs from the conserved cysteine through the conserved F or W. The D gene is left open where the match is weak. Clone size is shown for a subset of rows, as once, few, many or a class of expanded clone.

d_gene	j_gene	v_gene	abundance	CDR3aa	CDR3nt
TRBD1	TRBJ1-2	TRBV28	.	CASSKTGWGYTF	TGTGCCAGCAGTAAGACAGGGTGGGGCTACACCTTC
.	TRBJ1-5	TRBV27	few	CASSLSDPTVRNSNQPQHF	TGTGCCAGCAGTTTATCGGATCCTACAGTTAGAAATAGCAATCAGCCCCAGCATTTT
TRBD1	TRBJ1-5	TRBV7-3	.	CASSPDRGQPQHF	TGTGCCAGCAGTCCGGACAGGGGCCAGCCCCAGCATTTT
TRBD1	TRBJ1-1	TRBV13	.	CASSSPKTGGVGNTEAFF	TGTGCCAGCAGCTCCCCCAAGACAGGGGGAGTGGGGAACACTGAAGCTTTCTTT
TRBD1	TRBJ2-3	TRBV5-5	.	CASSLGDRSTDTQYF	TGTGCCAGCAGCCTTGGGGACAGAAGCACAGATACGCAGTATTTT
.	TRBJ2-1	TRBV5-4	.	CASRGSQTSSYNEQFF	TGTGCCAGCAGGGGGTCTCAAACTAGCTCCTACAATGAGCAGTTCTTC
TRBD2	TRBJ2-5	TRBV7-9	.	CASSFGGGQETQYF	TGTGCCAGCAGCTTCGGGGGGGGTCAAGAGACCCAGTACTTC
.	TRBJ1-6	TRBV5-1	.	CASKGGPNSPLHF	TGCGCCAGCAAGGGGGGGCCTAATTCACCCCTCCACTTT
.	TRBJ1-4	TRBV15	.	CATSSGGVGEKLFF	TGTGCCACCAGCTCAGGAGGGGTTGGTGAAAAACTGTTTTTT
TRBD2	TRBJ2-3	TRBV11-2	.	CASGKWTSGTDTQYF	TGTGCCAGCGGGAAATGGACTAGCGGCACAGATACGCAGTATTTT
.	TRBJ1-5	TRBV30	few	CAWSPGGNQPQHF	TGTGCCTGGTCTCCGGGGGGCAATCAGCCCCAGCATTTT
TRBD2	TRBJ2-2	TRBV5-1	once	CASSSRTSGRGNTGELFF	TGCGCCAGCAGCTCTAGGACTAGCGGGAGGGGGAACACCGGGGAGCTGTTTTTT
.	TRBJ2-7	TRBV5-4	.	CASSVDSYEQYF	TGTGCCAGCAGCGTGGACAGTTACGAGCAGTACTTC
.	TRBJ1-5	TRBV19	.	CASNWDAGSQPQHF	TGTGCCAGTAATTGGGACGCGGGGAGCCAGCCCCAGCATTTT
TRBD2	TRBJ2-1	TRBV19	.	CASSREGRYNEQFF	TGTGCCAGTAGCCGGGAGGGCCGTTACAATGAGCAGTTCTTC
.	TRBJ2-7	TRBV28	once	CASSIKHTGSMEQYF	TGTGCCAGCAGTATAAAACATACCGGGTCAATGGAGCAGTACTTC